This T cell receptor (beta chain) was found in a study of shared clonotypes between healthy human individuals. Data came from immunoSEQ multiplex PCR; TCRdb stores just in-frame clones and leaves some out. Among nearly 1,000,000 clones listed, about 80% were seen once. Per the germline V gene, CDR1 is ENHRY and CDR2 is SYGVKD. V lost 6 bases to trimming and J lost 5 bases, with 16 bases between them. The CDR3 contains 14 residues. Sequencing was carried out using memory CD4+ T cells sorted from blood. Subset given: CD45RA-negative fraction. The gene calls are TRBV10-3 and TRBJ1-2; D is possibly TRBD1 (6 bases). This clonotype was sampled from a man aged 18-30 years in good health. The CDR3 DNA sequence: TGTGCCATCAGCCCGAGCGGGGGCGGGTATGGCTACACCTTC. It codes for CAISPSGGGYGYTF.